The rows below give T cell receptor beta chains drawn from one sample of a study of blood T cell repertoires in COVID-19. TCRdb's table, derived via immunoSEQ multiplex PCR, lists solely in-frame clones and lacks some. This sample has under 400,000 clones; 89% occur once, and the top ten carry about 3.9%. Sequenced sample: peripheral blood. Receptors were obtained from a woman aged 60-75 years with COVID-19, enrolled during active disease. CDR3s include the opening cysteine and the closing phenylalanine or tryptophan. Fields, in order: J gene, clone size, D gene, V gene, CDR3 protein, CDR3 DNA. D genes are given only for firm matches. Clone size is given for some rows only: seen once, a few or many times, or a class if the clone is expanded.

>TRBJ1-4|few|TRBD1|TRBV6-5
CASSRDRKNEKLFF
TGTGCCAGCTCGAGGGACAGAAAGAATGAAAAACTGTTTTTT
>TRBJ1-4|.|.|TRBV7-9
CASSHREGANEKLFF
TGTGCCAGCAGCCACAGGGAGGGCGCTAATGAAAAACTGTTTTTT
>TRBJ1-4|.|.|TRBV2
CASSLLDRSNEKLFF
TGTGCCAGCAGCCTTTTAGACCGGAGTAATGAAAAACTGTTTTTT
>TRBJ2-2|.|.|TRBV27
CASSFRGQINTGELFF
TGTGCCAGCAGTTTCAGAGGACAGATAAACACCGGGGAGCTGTTTTTT
>TRBJ1-2|once|TRBD1|TRBV19
CASSIGAGGSGGYTF
TGTGCCAGTAGTATTGGGGCAGGGGGAAGTGGTGGCTACACCTTC
>TRBJ1-1|many|TRBD1|TRBV6-5
CASSDRGGTEAFF
TGTGCCAGCAGCGACAGGGGAGGCACTGAAGCTTTCTTT
>TRBJ2-6|.|.|TRBV6-5
CASSYGQAGANVLTF
TGTGCCAGCAGTTACGGGCAGGCTGGGGCCAACGTCCTGACTTTC
>TRBJ1-6|.|.|TRBV2
CASGGKTYNSPLHF
TGTGCCAGCGGAGGGAAGACCTATAATTCACCCCTCCACTTT
>TRBJ1-5|.|.|TRBV5-4
CASSNINSNQPQHF
TGTGCCAGCAGCAATATTAATAGCAATCAGCCCCAGCATTTT
>TRBJ2-5|.|.|TRBV21-1
CAKPLAGGEETQYF
TGTGCCAAACCACTAGCGGGGGGGGAAGAGACCCAGTACTTC
>TRBJ2-1|.|TRBD2|TRBV7-7
CASSQGLAGDEQFF
TGTGCCAGCAGCCAGGGACTAGCGGGGGATGAGCAGTTCTTC
>TRBJ1-5|.|.|TRBV3-1/TRBV3-2
CASSQDLGNQPQHF
TGTGCCAGCAGCCAAGATCTTGGCAATCAGCCCCAGCATTTT
>TRBJ2-1|.|TRBD2|TRBV24-1
CATSDLAGNYNEQFF
TGTGCCACCAGTGATTTAGCGGGGAACTACAATGAGCAGTTCTTC
>TRBJ2-2|.|TRBD1|TRBV7-9
CASSRDRGNTGELFF
TGTGCCAGCAGCCGGGACAGAGGGAACACCGGGGAGCTGTTTTTT
>TRBJ1-1|few|TRBD1|TRBV6-5
CASKDRGLTEAFF
TGTGCCAGCAAAGACAGGGGTCTCACTGAAGCTTTCTTT
>TRBJ2-2|.|TRBD2|TRBV4-1
CASSHRGTSVPNTGELFF
TGCGCCAGCAGCCATAGGGGGACTAGCGTGCCGAACACCGGGGAGCTGTTTTTT
>TRBJ1-1|.|.|TRBV6-5
CASRTEVLSGAEAFF
TGTGCCAGCAGAACGGAGGTCTTGTCAGGGGCTGAAGCTTTCTTT
>TRBJ1-1|.|.|TRBV6-5
CASKGGPLNTEAFF
TGTGCCAGCAAGGGAGGGCCTTTGAACACTGAAGCTTTCTTT
>TRBJ1-1|.|.|TRBV5-1
CASSLSGVSDEAFF
TGCGCCAGCAGCTTATCAGGGGTGAGTGATGAAGCTTTCTTT
>TRBJ1-1|.|.|TRBV19
CASRMAGGAMNTEAFF
TGTGCCAGTAGGATGGCCGGTGGGGCTATGAACACTGAAGCTTTCTTT
>TRBJ1-2|.|.|TRBV5-1
CASSLGSNYGYTF
TGCGCCAGCAGCTTGGGTTCAAACTATGGCTACACCTTC
>TRBJ2-1|.|TRBD2|TRBV7-3
CASSLTASGGSEQFF
TGTGCCAGCAGCTTAACGGCTAGCGGGGGTAGTGAGCAGTTCTTC
>TRBJ1-2|.|.|TRBV28
CASRMLSVSNYGYTF
TGTGCCAGCAGGATGTTAAGCGTCTCTAACTATGGCTACACCTTC
>TRBJ2-5|.|TRBD1|TRBV6-5
CASSYQGTGIQETQYF
TGTGCCAGCAGTTACCAAGGGACAGGGATCCAAGAGACCCAGTACTTC
>TRBJ1-1|once|TRBD1|TRBV25-1
CASSDPTGGSFGEAFF
TGTGCCAGCAGTGATCCGACAGGGGGCTCATTTGGTGAAGCTTTCTTT
>TRBJ1-1|.|TRBD1|TRBV19
CASSSPGQVNTEAFF
TGTGCCAGTAGTTCGCCGGGACAGGTGAACACTGAAGCTTTCTTT
>TRBJ2-7|.|TRBD1|TRBV2
CANKIDRASYEQYF
TGTGCCAACAAAATCGACAGGGCATCGTACGAGCAGTACTTC
>TRBJ1-1|.|TRBD1|TRBV6-5
CASSRDRGGTEAFF
TGTGCCAGCAGTCGCGACAGGGGTGGCACTGAAGCTTTCTTT
>TRBJ1-5|.|.|TRBV7-9
CASSLGGTLLNQPQHF
TGTGCCAGCAGCTTAGGGGGCACCCTCCTCAATCAGCCCCAGCATTTT
>TRBJ2-2|.|TRBD2|TRBV5-1
CASSWLAGGPNTGELFF
TGCGCCAGCAGCTGGCTAGCGGGGGGGCCGAACACCGGGGAGCTGTTTTTT
>TRBJ1-2|.|TRBD1|TRBV28
CASSLTTGEGGYTF
TGTGCCAGCAGTTTAACGACAGGGGAGGGGGGCTACACCTTC
>TRBJ2-3|.|.|TRBV7-2
CASSLGTSTDTQYF
TGTGCCAGCAGCTTAGGCACTAGCACAGATACGCAGTATTTT
>TRBJ2-2|.|.|TRBV6-5
CASNWASENTGELFF
TGTGCCAGCAATTGGGCTAGCGAAAACACCGGGGAGCTGTTTTTT
>TRBJ2-1|.|.|TRBV5-1
CASSLSLGANEQFF
TGCGCCAGCAGCTTGTCCTTGGGGGCCAATGAGCAGTTCTTC
>TRBJ1-2|.|TRBD1|TRBV7-9
CASTREGALVGYTF
TGTGCCAGCACCCGTGAGGGGGCCTTGGTTGGCTACACCTTC
>TRBJ2-3|.|.|TRBV12-3/TRBV12-4
CASSISDTQYF
TGTGCCAGCAGCATCAGTGATACGCAGTATTTT
>TRBJ1-1|.|TRBD1|TRBV5-1
CASRGQGLLDTEAFF
TGCGCCAGCCGAGGACAGGGATTGTTGGACACTGAAGCTTTCTTT
>TRBJ1-2|.|.|TRBV5-1
CASRPGNYGYTF
TGCGCCAGCAGGCCAGGGAACTATGGCTACACCTTC
>TRBJ2-1|.|TRBD1|TRBV5-5
CASSLRRQGANNEQFF
TGTGCCAGCAGCCTTAGGAGACAGGGGGCGAACAATGAGCAGTTCTTC
>TRBJ1-1|.|.|TRBV11-3
CASSLAMNTEAFF
TGTGCCAGCAGCTTAGCCATGAACACTGAAGCTTTCTTT
>TRBJ2-1|.|.|TRBV6-2/TRBV6-3
CASSPLRLGANNEQFF
TGTGCCAGCAGCCCTCTACGACTAGGGGCGAACAATGAGCAGTTCTTC
>TRBJ2-3|.|TRBD2|TRBV6-5
CASSIIAGGGDTQYF
TGTGCCAGCAGTATCATAGCGGGGGGGGGAGATACGCAGTATTTT
>TRBJ1-4|.|TRBD1|TRBV19
CASLPPGQGGEKLFF
TGTGCCAGCCTGCCCCCGGGACAGGGAGGTGAAAAACTGTTTTTT
>TRBJ1-5|.|TRBD1|TRBV11-2
CASSLTGTGNQPQHF
TGTGCCAGCAGCTTAACCGGGACAGGCAATCAGCCCCAGCATTTT